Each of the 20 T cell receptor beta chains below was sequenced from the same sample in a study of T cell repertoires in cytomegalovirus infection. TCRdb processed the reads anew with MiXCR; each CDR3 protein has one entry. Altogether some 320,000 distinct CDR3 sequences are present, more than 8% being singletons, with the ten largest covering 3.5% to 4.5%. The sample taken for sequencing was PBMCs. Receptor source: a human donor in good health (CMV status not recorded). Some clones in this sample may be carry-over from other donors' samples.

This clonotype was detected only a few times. The chain's CDR3 is CATSPSTDTQYF. The DNA of the CDR3 is TGTGCCACCAGCCCCTCCACAGATACGCAGTATTTT. The chain couples TRBV15 to TRBJ2-3, with no clear D. Germline V lookup: CDR1 LNHNV, CDR2 YYDKDF (reference sequence). Trimming stripped 5 bases from V and 2 bases from J, with 5 bases between. The CDR3 is 12 amino acids.

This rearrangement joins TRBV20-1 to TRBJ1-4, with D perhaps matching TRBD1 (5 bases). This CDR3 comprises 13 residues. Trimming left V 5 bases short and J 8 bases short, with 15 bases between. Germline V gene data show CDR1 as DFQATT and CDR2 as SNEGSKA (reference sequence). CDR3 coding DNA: TGCAGTGCTCCTAAAGGGGCGGGCGAAAAACTGTTTTTT. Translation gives CSAPKGAGEKLFF.

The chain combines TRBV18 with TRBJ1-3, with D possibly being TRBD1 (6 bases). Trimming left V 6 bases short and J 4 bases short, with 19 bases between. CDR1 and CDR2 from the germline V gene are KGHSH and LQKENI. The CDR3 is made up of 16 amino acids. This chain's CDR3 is CASSSGQSRSGNTIYF. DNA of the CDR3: TGTGCCAGCTCCTCCGGACAGTCGAGGTCGGGAAACACCATATATTTT.

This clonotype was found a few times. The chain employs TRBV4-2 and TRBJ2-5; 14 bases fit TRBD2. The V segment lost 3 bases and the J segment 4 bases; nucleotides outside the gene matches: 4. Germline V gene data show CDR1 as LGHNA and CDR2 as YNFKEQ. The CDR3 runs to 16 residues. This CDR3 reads CASSQGLAGVGETQYF. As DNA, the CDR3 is TGTGCCAGCAGCCAGGGACTAGCGGGAGTCGGAGAGACCCAGTACTTC.

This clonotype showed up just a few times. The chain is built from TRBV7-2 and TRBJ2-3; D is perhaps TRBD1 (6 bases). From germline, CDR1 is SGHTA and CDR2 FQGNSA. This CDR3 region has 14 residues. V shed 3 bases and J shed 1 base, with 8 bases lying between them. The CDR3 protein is CASSFWTGTDTQYF. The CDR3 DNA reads TGTGCCAGCAGCTTTTGGACAGGCACAGATACGCAGTATTTT. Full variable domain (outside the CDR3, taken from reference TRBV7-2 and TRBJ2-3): GAGVSQSPSNKVTEKGKDVELRCDPISGHTALYWYRQSLGQGLEFLIYFQGNSAPDKSGLPSDRFSAERTGGSVSTLTIQRTQQEDSAVYLCASSFWTGTDTQYFGPGTRLTVL.

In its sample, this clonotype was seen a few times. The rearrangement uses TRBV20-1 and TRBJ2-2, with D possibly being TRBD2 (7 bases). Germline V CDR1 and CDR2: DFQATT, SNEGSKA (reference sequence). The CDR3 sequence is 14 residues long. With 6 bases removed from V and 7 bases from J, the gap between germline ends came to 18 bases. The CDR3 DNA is TGCAGTGCCGCGCCCGGGGGGCGTATCGGGGAGCTGTTTTTT. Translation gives CSAAPGGRIGELFF.

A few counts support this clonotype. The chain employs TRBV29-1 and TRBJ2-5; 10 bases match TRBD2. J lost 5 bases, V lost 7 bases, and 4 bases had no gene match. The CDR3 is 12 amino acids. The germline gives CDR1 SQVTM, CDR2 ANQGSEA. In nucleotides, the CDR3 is TGCAGCGGGCGAGCGGGAGGGGAGACCCAGTACTTC. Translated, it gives CSGRAGGETQYF.

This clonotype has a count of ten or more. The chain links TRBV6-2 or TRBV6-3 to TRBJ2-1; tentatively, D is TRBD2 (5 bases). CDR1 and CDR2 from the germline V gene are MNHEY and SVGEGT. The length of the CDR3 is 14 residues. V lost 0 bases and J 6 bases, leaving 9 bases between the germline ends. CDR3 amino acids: CASSYSGEGNEQFF. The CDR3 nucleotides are TGTGCCAGCAGTTACTCGGGAGAAGGCAATGAGCAGTTCTTC.

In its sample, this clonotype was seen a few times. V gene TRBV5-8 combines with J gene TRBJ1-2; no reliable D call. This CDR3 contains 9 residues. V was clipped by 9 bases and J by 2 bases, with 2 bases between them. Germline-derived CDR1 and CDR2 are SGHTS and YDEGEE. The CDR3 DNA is TGTGCCACCAACTATGGCTACACCTTC. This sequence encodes CATNYGYTF.

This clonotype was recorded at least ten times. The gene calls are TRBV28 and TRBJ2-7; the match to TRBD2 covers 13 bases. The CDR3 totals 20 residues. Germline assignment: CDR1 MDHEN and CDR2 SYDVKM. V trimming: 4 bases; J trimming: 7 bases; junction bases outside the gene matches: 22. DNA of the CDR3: TGTGCCAGCAGTTGTGGACTAGCGGGAGAGGGGAACCAATGTACGGGGGAGCAGTACTTC. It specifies CASSCGLAGEGNQCTGEQYF.

The chain's CDR3 is CAILGTSGRANEQFF. CDR3 bases: TGTGCCATCTTGGGGACTAGCGGGAGAGCAAATGAGCAGTTCTTC. The rearrangement links TRBV10-3 to TRBJ2-1, with 14 bases aligning to TRBD2. The CDR3 length is 15 residues. Germline CDR1 reads ENHRY; CDR2 reads SYGVKD. V dropped 8 bases and J dropped 7; count of bases not matched to a gene: 7.

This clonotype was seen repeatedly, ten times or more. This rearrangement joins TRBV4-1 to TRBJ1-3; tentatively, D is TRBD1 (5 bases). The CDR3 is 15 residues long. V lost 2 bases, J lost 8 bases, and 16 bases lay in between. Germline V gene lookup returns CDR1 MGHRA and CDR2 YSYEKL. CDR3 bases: TGCGCCAGCAGCCAACGGAGGGGAGATGCGGACACCATATATTTT. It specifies CASSQRRGDADTIYF.

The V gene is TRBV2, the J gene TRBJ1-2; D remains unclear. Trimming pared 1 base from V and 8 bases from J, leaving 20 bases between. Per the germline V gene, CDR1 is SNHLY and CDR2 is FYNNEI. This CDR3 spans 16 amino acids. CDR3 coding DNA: TGTGCCAGCAGTGAAGAAGTAGTGGCAACCGTGGTGGGCTACACCTTC. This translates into CASSEEVVATVVGYTF.

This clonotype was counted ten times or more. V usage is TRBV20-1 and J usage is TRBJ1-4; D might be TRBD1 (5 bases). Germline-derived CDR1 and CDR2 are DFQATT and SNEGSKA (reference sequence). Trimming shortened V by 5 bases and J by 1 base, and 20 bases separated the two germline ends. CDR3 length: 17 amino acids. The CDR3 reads CSAPPGGRLKTNEKLFF. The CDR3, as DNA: TGCAGTGCTCCTCCCGGGGGACGTCTGAAAACTAATGAAAAACTGTTTTTT.

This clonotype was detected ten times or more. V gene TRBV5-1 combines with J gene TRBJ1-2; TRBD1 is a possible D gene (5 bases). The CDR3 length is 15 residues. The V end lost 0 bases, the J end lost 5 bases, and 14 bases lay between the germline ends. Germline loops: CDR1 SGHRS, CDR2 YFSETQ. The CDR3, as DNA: TGCGCCAGCAGCTTGGCCGTTGGGGCCCGGTATGGCTACACCTTC. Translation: CASSLAVGARYGYTF.

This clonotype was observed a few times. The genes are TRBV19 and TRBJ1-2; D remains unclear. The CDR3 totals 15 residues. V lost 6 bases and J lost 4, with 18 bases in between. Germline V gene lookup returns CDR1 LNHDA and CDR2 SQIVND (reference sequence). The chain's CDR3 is CASSPSGREAYGYTF. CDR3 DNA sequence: TGTGCCAGTAGCCCCTCCGGCAGAGAGGCCTATGGCTACACCTTC.

The CDR3 nucleotides are TGTGCCATCTCGATTAGCGGAAAGCAGTATTTT. Translating it yields CAISISGKQYF. This sequence joins TRBV10-3 and TRBJ2-3, with D perhaps TRBD2 (6 bases). V lost 8 bases and J 11 bases, leaving 14 bases between the germline ends. Germline loops: CDR1 ENHRY, CDR2 SYGVKD. The CDR3 consists of 11 residues.

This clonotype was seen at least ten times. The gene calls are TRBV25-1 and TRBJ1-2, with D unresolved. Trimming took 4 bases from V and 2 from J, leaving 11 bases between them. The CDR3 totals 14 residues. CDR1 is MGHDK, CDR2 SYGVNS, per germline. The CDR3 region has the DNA TGTGCCAGCAGTGGAGGTTTGGGCAACTATGGCTACACCTTC. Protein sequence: CASSGGLGNYGYTF.

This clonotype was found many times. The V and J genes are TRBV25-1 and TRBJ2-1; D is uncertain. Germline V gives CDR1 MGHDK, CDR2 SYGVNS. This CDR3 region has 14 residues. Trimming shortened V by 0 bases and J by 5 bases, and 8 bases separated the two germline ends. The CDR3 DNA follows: TGTGCCAGCAGTGAATATACCCCCAACAATGAGCAGTTCTTC. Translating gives CASSEYTPNNEQFF.

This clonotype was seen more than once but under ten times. The CDR3 sequence is CASSQDIRLNQPQHF. CDR3 coding DNA: TGCGCCAGCAGCCAAGATATAAGGTTGAATCAGCCCCAGCATTTT. This sequence joins TRBV4-3 and TRBJ1-5, with D hard to call. Germline V gives CDR1 LGHNA, CDR2 YSLEER. This CDR3 comprises 15 residues. V lost 0 bases to trimming and J lost 4 bases, with 10 bases between them.